This is a list of T cell receptor beta chains from one sample in a study of blood T cells in healthy people across ages. One entry per CDR3 protein, called by TCRdb with MiXCR from the 5' RACE reads. The sample consists of some 710,000 distinct CDR3 sequences, about a fifth of them appearing once. Input material: blood. The receptors shown here come from a man between 65 and 85 years old in good health. Each CDR3 is given with its conserved first and last residue. The D gene is left open where the match is weak. Expanded clones get a size class; other rows say once, few or many, or leave the size out.

V: TRBV6-5; size: -; D: -; J: TRBJ1-1; CDR3: CASSYRVTFEAFF; DNA: TGTGCCAGCAGTTATAGGGTTACTTTTGAAGCTTTCTTT
V: TRBV11-2; size: few; D: TRBD2; J: TRBJ2-7; CDR3: CASSQNSGGHYEQYF; DNA: TGTGCCAGCAGCCAAAATAGCGGGGGCCACTACGAGCAGTACTTC
V: TRBV6-1; size: few; D: -; J: TRBJ2-7; CDR3: CASSEAMSRIYEQYF; DNA: TGTGCCAGCAGTGAAGCGATGAGCCGGATCTACGAGCAGTACTTC
V: TRBV27; size: few; D: TRBD1; J: TRBJ1-2; CDR3: CASRGTGTNYGYTF; DNA: TGTGCCAGCAGAGGGACAGGGACCAACTATGGCTACACCTTC
V: TRBV20-1; size: few; D: TRBD1; J: TRBJ1-4; CDR3: CSARDPTGWEKLFF; DNA: TGCAGTGCTAGGGACCCGACAGGGTGGGAAAAACTGTTTTTT
V: TRBV7-2; size: many; D: -; J: TRBJ2-7; CDR3: CASSSDNSYEQYF; DNA: TGTGCCAGCAGCTCGGACAACTCCTACGAGCAGTACTTC
V: TRBV7-2; size: -; D: TRBD1; J: TRBJ1-2; CDR3: CASSPWTGIGYTF; DNA: TGTGCCAGCAGCCCCTGGACAGGGATTGGCTACACCTTC
V: TRBV19; size: -; D: -; J: TRBJ1-1; CDR3: CASSIYGTEAFF; DNA: TGTGCCAGTAGTATATATGGCACTGAAGCTTTCTTT
V: TRBV20-1; size: -; D: TRBD1; J: TRBJ1-3; CDR3: CSAITGQGAVGNTIYF; DNA: TGCAGTGCTATAACGGGACAGGGGGCAGTTGGAAACACCATATATTTT
V: TRBV24-1; size: -; D: TRBD2; J: TRBJ2-5; CDR3: CATSEAGAVKTQYF; DNA: TGTGCCACCAGTGAGGCGGGAGCGGTGAAGACCCAGTACTTC
V: TRBV7-8; size: few; D: -; J: TRBJ2-3; CDR3: CASNRRASTDTQYF; DNA: TGTGCCAGCAATAGACGTGCTAGCACAGATACGCAGTATTTT
V: TRBV7-9; size: -; D: -; J: TRBJ1-4; CDR3: CASTQWGGTNEKLFF; DNA: TGTGCCAGCACCCAGTGGGGGGGAACTAATGAAAAACTGTTTTTT
V: TRBV20-1; size: -; D: -; J: TRBJ1-2; CDR3: CSASWANYGYTF; DNA: TGCAGTGCTAGTTGGGCTAACTATGGCTACACCTTC
V: TRBV3-1; size: -; D: -; J: TRBJ2-7; CDR3: CASSQEGLISYEQYF; DNA: TGTGCCAGCAGCCAAGAGGGACTGATCTCCTACGAGCAGTACTTC
V: TRBV20-1; size: -; D: TRBD2; J: TRBJ2-3; CDR3: CSARGDILAKVTDMQYF; DNA: TGCAGTGCTAGAGGCGACATACTAGCGAAAGTCACAGATATGCAGTATTTT
V: TRBV6-5; size: few; D: -; J: TRBJ2-1; CDR3: CASSYSARHEQFF; DNA: TGTGCCAGCAGTTACTCCGCGAGGCATGAGCAGTTCTTC
V: TRBV2; size: many; D: TRBD1; J: TRBJ1-5; CDR3: CASSLTGGAALPQHF; DNA: TGTGCCAGCAGCTTGACAGGGGGCGCAGCCTTGCCCCAGCATTTT
V: TRBV2; size: many; D: -; J: TRBJ2-3; CDR3: CASSEGILGFFTDTQYF; DNA: TGTGCCAGCAGTGAAGGGATTCTAGGATTCTTCACAGATACGCAGTATTTT
V: TRBV3-1; size: -; D: TRBD2; J: TRBJ2-1; CDR3: CASSQGPSGRGYNEQFF; DNA: TGTGCCAGCAGCCAAGGTCCTAGCGGGAGGGGGTACAATGAGCAGTTCTTC
V: TRBV15; size: -; D: TRBD1; J: TRBJ1-2; CDR3: CATQDRVYGYTF; DNA: TGTGCCACCCAGGACAGGGTCTATGGCTACACCTTC
V: TRBV12-3/TRBV12-4; size: few; D: -; J: TRBJ1-1; CDR3: CASSLARGLQNTEAFF; DNA: TGTGCCAGCAGTTTAGCGCGAGGGCTTCAGAACACTGAAGCTTTCTTT
V: TRBV3-1; size: -; D: -; J: TRBJ2-5; CDR3: CASSQSGMGRETQYF; DNA: TGTGCCAGCAGCCAATCAGGGATGGGGCGAGAGACCCAGTACTTC
V: TRBV7-9; size: many; D: -; J: TRBJ1-1; CDR3: CASSPHHTEAFF; DNA: TGTGCCAGCAGCCCCCACCACACTGAAGCTTTCTTT
V: TRBV20-1; size: -; D: -; J: TRBJ2-3; CDR3: CSARSQGPGTDTQYF; DNA: TGCAGTGCTAGATCACAGGGCCCTGGCACAGATACGCAGTATTTT
V: TRBV18; size: -; D: TRBD2; J: TRBJ2-1; CDR3: CASPSSGSYNEQFF; DNA: TGTGCCAGCCCAAGTAGCGGGAGTTACAATGAGCAGTTCTTC
V: TRBV20-1; size: -; D: -; J: TRBJ2-1; CDR3: CSAYSALPYNEQFF; DNA: TGCAGTGCTTATTCGGCCCTACCGTACAATGAGCAGTTCTTC
V: TRBV11-2; size: -; D: -; J: TRBJ1-1; CDR3: CASSFRDARNTEAFF; DNA: TGTGCCAGCAGCTTCAGGGACGCCAGGAACACTGAAGCTTTCTTT
V: TRBV6-5; size: -; D: TRBD1; J: TRBJ1-2; CDR3: CASSYQRSRGQGSNYGYTF; DNA: TGTGCCAGCAGTTACCAAAGGAGTAGGGGGCAGGGGTCTAACTATGGCTACACCTTC
V: TRBV7-9; size: few; D: -; J: TRBJ2-1; CDR3: CASSLAPGPDEQFF; DNA: TGTGCCAGCAGCTTAGCACCAGGGCCGGATGAGCAGTTCTTC
V: TRBV6-5; size: few; D: -; J: TRBJ2-7; CDR3: CASKYQGRSYEQYF; DNA: TGTGCCAGCAAATATCAGGGCAGATCCTACGAGCAGTACTTC
V: TRBV27; size: -; D: TRBD1; J: TRBJ1-2; CDR3: CASSYRQGQTLEYGYTF; DNA: TGTGCCAGCAGTTACAGACAGGGACAAACCCTAGAATATGGCTACACCTTC
V: TRBV5-1; size: few; D: -; J: TRBJ2-3; CDR3: CASSSSPGAGTDTQYF; DNA: TGCGCCAGCAGCTCCAGCCCCGGGGCGGGCACAGATACGCAGTATTTT
V: TRBV12-3/TRBV12-4; size: -; D: TRBD2; J: TRBJ2-3; CDR3: CASSLDKREGADTQYF; DNA: TGTGCCAGCAGTTTAGACAAGCGGGAGGGCGCAGATACGCAGTATTTT
V: TRBV7-3; size: -; D: -; J: TRBJ2-1; CDR3: CASSPGRLAYYNEQFF; DNA: TGTGCCAGCAGCCCAGGGAGGCTAGCGTACTACAATGAGCAGTTCTTC